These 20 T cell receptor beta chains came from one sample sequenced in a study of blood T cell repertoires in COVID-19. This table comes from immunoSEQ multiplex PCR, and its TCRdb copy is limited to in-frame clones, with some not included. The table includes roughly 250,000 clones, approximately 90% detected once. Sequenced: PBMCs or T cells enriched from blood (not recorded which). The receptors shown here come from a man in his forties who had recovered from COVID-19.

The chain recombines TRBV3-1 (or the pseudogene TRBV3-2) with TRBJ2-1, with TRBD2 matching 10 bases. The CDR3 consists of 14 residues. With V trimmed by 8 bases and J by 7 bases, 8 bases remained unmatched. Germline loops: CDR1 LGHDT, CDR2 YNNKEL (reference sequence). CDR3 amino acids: CASRLAGGRNEQFF. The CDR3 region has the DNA TGTGCCAGCCGCTTAGCGGGAGGTAGGAATGAGCAGTTCTTC.

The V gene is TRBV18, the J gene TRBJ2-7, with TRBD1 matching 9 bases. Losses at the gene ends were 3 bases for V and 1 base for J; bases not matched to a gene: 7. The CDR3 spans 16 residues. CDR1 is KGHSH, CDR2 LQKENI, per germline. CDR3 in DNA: TGTGCCAGCTCACCTTCCCGGGACAGGGTATCCTACGAGCAGTACTTC. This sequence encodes CASSPSRDRVSYEQYF.

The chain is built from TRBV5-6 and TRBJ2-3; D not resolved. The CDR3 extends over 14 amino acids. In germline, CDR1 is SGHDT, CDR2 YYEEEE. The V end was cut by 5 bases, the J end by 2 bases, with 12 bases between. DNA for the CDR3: TGTGCCAGCAGGTTCCGAGGCCACACAGATACGCAGTATTTT. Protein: CASRFRGHTDTQYF.

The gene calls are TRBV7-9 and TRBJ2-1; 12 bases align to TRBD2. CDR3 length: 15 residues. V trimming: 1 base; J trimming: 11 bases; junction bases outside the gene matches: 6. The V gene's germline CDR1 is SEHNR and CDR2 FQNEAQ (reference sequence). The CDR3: CASSLVLAGGPKQFF. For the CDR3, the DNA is TGTGCCAGCAGCTTAGTCCTAGCGGGAGGGCCGAAGCAGTTCTTC.

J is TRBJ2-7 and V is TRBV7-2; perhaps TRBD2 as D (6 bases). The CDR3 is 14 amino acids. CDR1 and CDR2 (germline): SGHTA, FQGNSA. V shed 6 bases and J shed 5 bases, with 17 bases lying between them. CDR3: CASRSGGLRNEQYF. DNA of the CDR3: TGTGCCAGCAGGAGTGGGGGGTTGAGAAACGAGCAGTACTTC.

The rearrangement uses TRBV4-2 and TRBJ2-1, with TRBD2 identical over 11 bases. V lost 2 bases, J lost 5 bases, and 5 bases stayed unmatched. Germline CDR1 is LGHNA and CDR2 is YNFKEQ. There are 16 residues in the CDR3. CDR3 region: CASSQYSGGVNNEQFF. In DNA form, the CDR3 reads TGTGCCAGCAGCCAATATAGCGGGGGGGTGAACAATGAGCAGTTCTTC.

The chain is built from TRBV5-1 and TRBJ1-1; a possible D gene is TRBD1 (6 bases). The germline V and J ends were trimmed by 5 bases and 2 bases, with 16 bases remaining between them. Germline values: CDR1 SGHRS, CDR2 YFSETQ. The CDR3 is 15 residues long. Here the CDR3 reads CASRQGYGVNTEAFF. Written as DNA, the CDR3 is TGCGCCAGCAGACAGGGATATGGGGTTAACACTGAAGCTTTCTTT. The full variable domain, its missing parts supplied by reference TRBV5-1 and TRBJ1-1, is KAGVTQTPRYLIKTRGQQVTLSCSPISGHRSVSWYQQTPGQGLQFLFEYFSETQRNKGNFPGRFSGRQFSNSRSEMNVSTLELGDSALYLCASRQGYGVNTEAFFGQGTRLTVV.

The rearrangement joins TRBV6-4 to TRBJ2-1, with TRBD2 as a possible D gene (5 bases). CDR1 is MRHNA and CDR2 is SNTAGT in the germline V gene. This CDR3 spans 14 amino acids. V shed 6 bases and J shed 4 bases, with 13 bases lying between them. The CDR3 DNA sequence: TGTGCCAGCAGCAACGGGGATAGTTACAATGAGCAGTTCTTC. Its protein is CASSNGDSYNEQFF.

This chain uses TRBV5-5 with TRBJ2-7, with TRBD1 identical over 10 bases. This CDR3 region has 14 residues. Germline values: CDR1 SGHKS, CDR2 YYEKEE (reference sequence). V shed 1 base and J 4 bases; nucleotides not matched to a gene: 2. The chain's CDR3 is CASSLQGQGYEQYF. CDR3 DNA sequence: TGTGCCAGCAGCTTGCAGGGACAGGGGTACGAGCAGTACTTC.

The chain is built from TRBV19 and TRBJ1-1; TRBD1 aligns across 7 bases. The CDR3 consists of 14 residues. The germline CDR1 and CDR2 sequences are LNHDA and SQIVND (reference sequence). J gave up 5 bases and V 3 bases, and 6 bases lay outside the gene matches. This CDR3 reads CASSIIDRATEAFF. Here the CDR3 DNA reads TGTGCCAGTAGTATTATTGACAGGGCAACTGAAGCTTTCTTT.

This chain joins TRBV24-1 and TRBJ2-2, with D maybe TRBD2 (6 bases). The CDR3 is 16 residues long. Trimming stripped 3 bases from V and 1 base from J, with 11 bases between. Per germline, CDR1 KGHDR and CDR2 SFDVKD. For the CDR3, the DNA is TGTGCCACCAGTGATCCCGGGCGGGGGAACACCGGGGAGCTGTTTTTT. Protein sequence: CATSDPGRGNTGELFF.

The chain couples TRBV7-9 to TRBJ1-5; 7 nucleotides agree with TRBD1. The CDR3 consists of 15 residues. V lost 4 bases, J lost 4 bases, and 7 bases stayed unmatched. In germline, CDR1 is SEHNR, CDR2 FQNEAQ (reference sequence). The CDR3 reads CASSSVGQSNQPQHF. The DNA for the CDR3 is TGTGCCAGCAGCTCTGTGGGACAGTCTAATCAGCCCCAGCATTTT.

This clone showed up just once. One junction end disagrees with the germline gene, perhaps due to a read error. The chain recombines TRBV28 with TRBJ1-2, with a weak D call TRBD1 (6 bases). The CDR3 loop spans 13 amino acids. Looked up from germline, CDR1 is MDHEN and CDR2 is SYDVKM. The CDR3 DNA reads TGTGCCAGCAGTTTCGGGGGGCCTCCGCTTATCGCCTTC. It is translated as CASSFGGPPLIAF.

The CDR3 protein is CASSLTLDSGYTF. In DNA, the CDR3 is TGTGCCAGCAGCCTCACTCTTGATAGTGGCTACACCTTC. The V gene is TRBV13, the J gene TRBJ1-2, with D uncertain. Germline CDR1 PRHDT, CDR2 FYEKMQ (reference sequence). This CDR3 is 13 amino acids long. V was pared by 5 bases and J by 7 bases, with 14 bases between.

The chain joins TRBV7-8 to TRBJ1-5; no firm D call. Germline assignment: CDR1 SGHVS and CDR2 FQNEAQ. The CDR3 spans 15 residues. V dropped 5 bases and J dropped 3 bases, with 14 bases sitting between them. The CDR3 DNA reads TGTGCCAGCAGCCCCCGCGGAGGGCCCAATCAGCCCCAGCATTTT. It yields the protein CASSPRGGPNQPQHF. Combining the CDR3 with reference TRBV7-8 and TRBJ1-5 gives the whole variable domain GAGVSQSPRYKVAKRGQDVALRCDPISGHVSLFWYQQALGQGPEFLTYFQNEAQLDKSGLPSDRFFAERPEGSVSTLKIQRTQQEDSAVYLCASSPRGGPNQPQHFGDGTRLSIL.

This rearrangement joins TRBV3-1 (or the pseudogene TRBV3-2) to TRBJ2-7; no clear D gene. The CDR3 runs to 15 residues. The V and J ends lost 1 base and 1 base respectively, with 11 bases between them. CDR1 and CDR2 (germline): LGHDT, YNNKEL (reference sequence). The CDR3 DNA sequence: TGTGCCAGCAGCCAAGCGATTGTAGATTCCTACGAGCAGTACTTC. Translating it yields CASSQAIVDSYEQYF.

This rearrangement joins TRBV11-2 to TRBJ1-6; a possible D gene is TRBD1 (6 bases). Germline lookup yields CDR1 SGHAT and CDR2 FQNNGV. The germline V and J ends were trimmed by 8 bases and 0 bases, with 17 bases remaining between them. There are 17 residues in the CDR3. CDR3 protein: CASGIRGQSSYNSPLHF. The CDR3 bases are TGTGCCAGCGGAATCAGGGGTCAGAGCTCCTATAATTCACCCCTCCACTTT. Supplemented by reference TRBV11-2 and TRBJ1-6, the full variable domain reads EAGVAQSPRYKIIEKRQSVAFWCNPISGHATLYWYQQILGQGPKLLIQFQNNGVVDDSQLPKDRFSAERLKGVDSTLKIQPAKLEDSAVYLCASGIRGQSSYNSPLHFGNGTRLTVT.

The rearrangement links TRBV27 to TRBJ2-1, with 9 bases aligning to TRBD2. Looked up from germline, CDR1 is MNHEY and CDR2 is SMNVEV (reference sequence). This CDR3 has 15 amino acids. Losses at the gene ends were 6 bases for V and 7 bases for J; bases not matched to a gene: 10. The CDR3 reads CASSQVAGVSNEQFF. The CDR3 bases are TGTGCCAGCAGCCAAGTAGCGGGAGTCTCGAATGAGCAGTTCTTC.

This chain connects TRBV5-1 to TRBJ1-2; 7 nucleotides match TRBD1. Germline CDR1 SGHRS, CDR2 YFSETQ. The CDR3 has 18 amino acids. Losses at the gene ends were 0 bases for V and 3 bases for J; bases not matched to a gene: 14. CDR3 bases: TGCGCCAGCAGCTTGGATGGAGCACAGGGGTTGACAGACTATGGCTACACCTTC. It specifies CASSLDGAQGLTDYGYTF.

CDR3 in DNA: TGTGGCTCTGGGGGGTCAAGCAATCAGCCCCAGCATTTT. It codes for CGSGGSSNQPQHF. The gene calls are TRBV12-3 or TRBV12-4 and TRBJ1-5; possible D gene TRBD1, 5 bases. The CDR3 spans 13 residues.